The 26 T cell receptor beta chains below come from one sample, sequenced in a study of blood T cell repertoires in COVID-19. Data came from immunoSEQ multiplex PCR; TCRdb stores just in-frame clones and leaves some out. Here the sample spans over 100,000 clones, roughly three quarters being singletons. Sequenced material: peripheral blood. These receptors were taken from a woman aged 70-85 years with acute or convalescent COVID-19.

This rearrangement joins TRBV12-3 or TRBV12-4 to TRBJ2-3; D is ambiguous. CDR3 length equals 13 residues. The V and J ends lost 7 bases and 1 base respectively, with 9 bases between them. This CDR3 is CASIELRTDTQYF. CDR3 DNA: TGTGCCAGCATAGAGTTGCGCACAGATACGCAGTATTTT.

CDR3: CASSLAAGGATEAFF. The CDR3 coding sequence is TGTGCCAGCAGCTTAGCGGCGGGGGGGGCCACTGAAGCTTTCTTT. J is TRBJ1-1 and V is TRBV7-2; perhaps TRBD1 as D (6 bases). Trimming left V 0 bases short and J 4 bases short, with 12 bases between. Looked up from germline, CDR1 is SGHTA and CDR2 is FQGNSA. CDR3 length: 15 residues. The full variable domain, rest sourced from reference TRBV7-2 and TRBJ1-1, is GAGVSQSPSNKVTEKGKDVELRCDPISGHTALYWYRQSLGQGLEFLIYFQGNSAPDKSGLPSDRFSAERTGGSVSTLTIQRTQQEDSAVYLCASSLAAGGATEAFFGQGTRLTVV.

The chain has TRBV19 and TRBJ2-7; D unclear. V was pared by 1 base and J by 1 base, with 8 bases between. Per the germline V gene, CDR1 is LNHDA and CDR2 is SQIVND (reference sequence). This CDR3 comprises 14 residues. The CDR3 is CASSIGRSSYEQYF. DNA for the CDR3: TGTGCCAGTAGTATAGGCAGGTCGTCCTACGAGCAGTACTTC.

This clone has more than one count but fewer than ten. With a much larger clone just one base away, this may be a read error. Within the sample, other DNA sequences also encode this same CDR3. The chain employs TRBV7-2 and TRBJ2-5; D remains unclear. The CDR3 totals 11 residues. Per germline, CDR1 SGHTA and CDR2 FQGNSA. V shed 3 bases and J shed 5 bases, with 4 bases lying between them. The CDR3 nucleotides are TGTGCCAGCAGCTTTCGTGAGACCCAGTACTTC. As protein: CASSFRETQYF.

The genes are TRBV18 and TRBJ1-2; no definite D call. V was cut by 2 bases and J by 6 bases, with 10 bases left in between. The germline V gene has CDR1 KGHSH and CDR2 LQKENI. The CDR3 runs to 13 residues. Here the CDR3 reads CASSPISRNGYTF. The CDR3 nucleotides read TGTGCCAGCTCACCAATTTCCAGGAATGGCTACACCTTC.

A few counts support this clone. The V gene is TRBV13, the J gene TRBJ2-7, with no clear D. The CDR3 sequence is 12 residues long. The germline V and J ends were trimmed by 6 bases and 4 bases, with 10 bases remaining between them. Looked up from germline, CDR1 is PRHDT and CDR2 is FYEKMQ (reference sequence). The CDR3 spells CASSRSQYEQYF. CDR3 DNA sequence: TGTGCCAGCAGTCGGTCTCAATACGAGCAGTACTTC. The complete variable domain, with remaining parts taken from reference TRBV13 and TRBJ2-7, reads AAGVIQSPRHLIKEKRETATLKCYPIPRHDTVYWYQQGPGQDPQFLISFYEKMQSDKGSIPDRFSAQQFSDYHSELNMSSLELGDSALYFCASSRSQYEQYFGPGTRLTVT.

The table lists this clone with many counts. This chain joins TRBV24-1 and TRBJ2-3; the match to TRBD2 covers 11 bases. From germline, CDR1 is KGHDR and CDR2 SFDVKD. V lost 3 bases and J lost 3; bases outside the gene matches: 4. The CDR3 sequence is 16 residues long. This CDR3 is CATSDPTSGRTDTQYF. The CDR3 region has the DNA TGTGCCACCAGTGATCCCACTAGCGGGAGAACAGATACGCAGTATTTT.

This clone showed up just once. The rearrangement joins TRBV6-1 to TRBJ1-2; 8 bases match TRBD1. In germline, CDR1 is MNHNS, CDR2 SASEGT. With V trimmed by 1 base and J by 6 bases, 4 bases remained unmatched. This CDR3 is 14 amino acids long. For the CDR3, the DNA is TGTGCCAGCAGTGAAGTTCAGGGGGCGGATGGCTACACCTTC. This encodes CASSEVQGADGYTF.

The genes are TRBV6-1 and TRBJ2-7, with D possibly matching TRBD1 (5 bases). This CDR3 spans 16 amino acids. Trimming shortened V by 0 bases and J by 0 bases, and 12 bases separated the two germline ends. CDR1 MNHNS and CDR2 SASEGT come from the germline V gene. CDR3 residues: CASSEASRGSSYEQYF. The DNA of the CDR3 is TGTGCCAGCAGTGAAGCGTCTAGGGGCAGCTCCTACGAGCAGTACTTC.

The rearrangement uses TRBV12-3 or TRBV12-4 and TRBJ2-7, with D unclear. The CDR3 spans 12 residues. V gave up 1 base and J gave up 3 bases, with 4 bases separating them. CDR3 sequence reads: CASSLGRYEQYF. The CDR3 coding sequence is TGTGCCAGCAGTTTAGGTCGCTACGAGCAGTACTTC.

The chain has TRBV27 and TRBJ1-1, with 7 bases aligning to TRBD1. The CDR3 consists of 16 residues. CDR1 is MNHEY, CDR2 SMNVEV, per germline (reference sequence). The ends lost 5 bases at V and 4 bases at J; junction bases unmatched: 13. CDR3 coding DNA: TGTGCCAGCAGTCCCCGACAGGGACGTAAAGGCACTGAAGCTTTCTTT. The encoded protein is CASSPRQGRKGTEAFF.

This chain connects TRBV20-1 to TRBJ1-5, with TRBD1 matching 7 bases. CDR1 is DFQATT and CDR2 is SNEGSKA in the germline V gene (reference sequence). The CDR3 is made up of 14 amino acids. With V trimmed by 3 bases and J by 9 bases, 11 bases remained unmatched. The CDR3, as DNA: TGCAGTGCTAGTGGAGGGACAGCCAGAGCGCCCCAGCATTTT. As protein: CSASGGTARAPQHF.

The rearrangement links TRBV9 to TRBJ2-7; D perhaps matches TRBD2 (6 bases). V shed 3 bases and J shed 4 bases, with 17 bases lying between them. This CDR3 has 15 amino acids. The V gene's germline CDR1 is SGDLS and CDR2 YYNGEE. CDR3 amino acids: CASSEGTGAGYEQYF. The CDR3 nucleotides read TGTGCCAGCAGCGAGGGAACGGGAGCTGGGTACGAGCAGTACTTC.

The chain combines TRBV6-6 with TRBJ1-1; D remains ambiguous. The CDR3 sequence is 14 residues long. Germline-derived CDR1 and CDR2 are MNHNY and SVGAGI (reference sequence). V was clipped by 5 bases and J by 0 bases, with 10 bases between them. This chain's CDR3 is CASSLAKLNTEAFF. CDR3 coding DNA: TGTGCCAGCAGTCTTGCGAAGTTGAACACTGAAGCTTTCTTT.

The chain uses TRBV9 and TRBJ2-5; possible D gene TRBD1, 6 bases. Germline assignment: CDR1 SGDLS and CDR2 YYNGEE. The CDR3 length is 14 residues. V was pared by 1 base and J by 5 bases, with 12 bases between. The CDR3 reads CASSVRGLGETQYF. Here the CDR3 DNA reads TGTGCCAGCAGCGTAAGGGGGTTGGGGGAGACCCAGTACTTC.

The CDR3: CASSLAAGNSNQPQHF. In nucleotides, the CDR3 is TGTGCCAGCAGCTTAGCGGCGGGGAATAGCAATCAGCCCCAGCATTTT. The chain is built from TRBV7-2 and TRBJ1-5; no clear D. This CDR3 comprises 16 residues. V gave up 0 bases and J gave up 0 bases, with 9 bases separating them. Germline V gene lookup returns CDR1 SGHTA and CDR2 FQGNSA.

This clone was picked up one time. The chain employs TRBV10-1 and TRBJ2-5; 8 positions agree with TRBD2. V dropped 4 bases and J dropped 7; count of bases not matched to a gene: 5. Germline assignment: CDR1 WNHNN and CDR2 SYGVQD (reference sequence). This CDR3 region has 13 residues. The CDR3, as DNA: TGCGCCAGCAGTGTAAGGGCGGGGGGGACCCAGTACTTC. Amino acid sequence: CASSVRAGGTQYF.

The chain joins TRBV27 to TRBJ1-2; D call uncertain. The germline V gene encodes CDR1 MNHEY and CDR2 SMNVEV (reference sequence). The CDR3 extends over 13 amino acids. Trimming took off 2 bases at V and 7 bases at J, with 11 bases between the two ends. The CDR3 DNA reads TGTGCCAGCAGTTTAAGAGGGTCGGGTGGCTACACCTTC. Protein sequence: CASSLRGSGGYTF.

This clone appeared once. J is TRBJ2-1 and V is TRBV10-1; the D gene is possibly TRBD2 (7 bases). The CDR3 is made up of 16 amino acids. Germline CDR1 WNHNN, CDR2 SYGVQD (reference sequence). The V end was cut by 0 bases, the J end by 5 bases, with 14 bases between. CDR3 residues: CASSESGMRGHNEQFF. Here the CDR3 DNA reads TGCGCCAGCAGTGAGTCTGGGATGCGGGGGCACAATGAGCAGTTCTTC.

J is TRBJ1-1 and V is TRBV20-1, with D tentatively TRBD1 (6 bases). With 5 bases removed from V and 2 bases from J, the gap between germline ends came to 18 bases. The CDR3 runs to 15 residues. Germline V gene lookup returns CDR1 DFQATT and CDR2 SNEGSKA (reference sequence). CDR3 protein: CSAGGPLRGNTEAFF. CDR3 sequence (DNA): TGCAGTGCTGGTGGACCGCTCAGGGGCAACACTGAAGCTTTCTTT.

V usage is TRBV5-4 and J usage is TRBJ2-2; D is unclear. Germline assignment: CDR1 SGHNT and CDR2 YYREEE (reference sequence). Trimming cost V 1 base and J 0 bases, with 10 bases left between them. The CDR3 runs 16 residues. CDR3 loop: CASSLSRRTNTGELFF. The CDR3 DNA reads TGTGCCAGCAGCTTGTCCAGGCGTACGAACACCGGGGAGCTGTTTTTT.

CDR3 DNA: TGTGCCAGCAGCCTAACTAGGAGGCAGTATTTT. Protein: CASSLTRRQYF. The gene calls are TRBV3-1 (or the pseudogene TRBV3-2) and TRBJ2-3; a weak D match, TRBD2 (5 bases). This CDR3 is built from 11 residues. Trimming took 4 bases from V and 11 from J, leaving 10 bases between them. CDR1 is LGHDT and CDR2 is YNNKEL in the germline V gene (reference sequence).

This clone showed up just a few times. J is TRBJ2-7 and V is TRBV5-4, with 13 bases identical to TRBD2. Germline CDR1 reads SGHNT; CDR2 reads YYREEE (reference sequence). The CDR3 is 16 amino acids. Trimming took 4 bases from V and 6 from J; bases not matched to a gene: 10. The CDR3 sequence is CASSPGLAGVVGEQYF. Written as DNA, the CDR3 is TGTGCCAGCAGCCCTGGACTAGCGGGGGTAGTGGGCGAGCAGTACTTC. The whole variable domain, remainder taken from reference TRBV5-4 and TRBJ2-7, is ETGVTQSPTHLIKTRGQQVTLRCSSQSGHNTVSWYQQALGQGPQFIFQYYREEENGRGNFPPRFSGLQFPNYSSELNVNALELDDSALYLCASSPGLAGVVGEQYFGPGTRLTVT.

V gene TRBV6-1 combines with J gene TRBJ1-4, with D tentatively TRBD1 (6 bases). Germline CDR1 reads MNHNS; CDR2 reads SASEGT. The V end was cut by 4 bases, the J end by 7 bases, with 22 bases between. The CDR3 is 17 amino acids. The CDR3 protein is CASSVGIAQGVSEKLFF. Here the CDR3 DNA reads TGTGCCAGCAGTGTGGGGATTGCACAGGGAGTGAGTGAAAAACTGTTTTTT.

This chain links TRBV19 with TRBJ1-5; D is undetermined. Germline V CDR1 and CDR2: LNHDA, SQIVND (reference sequence). The CDR3 is 15 residues long. Deletions cut 4 bases from V and 0 bases from J, with 10 bases between. The CDR3 DNA sequence: TGTGCCAGTAGTAACCAGGCTAATAGCAATCAGCCCCAGCATTTT. It yields the protein CASSNQANSNQPQHF. The full variable domain, in which reference TRBV19 and TRBJ1-5 provide the parts outside the CDR3, is DGGITQSPKYLFRKEGQNVTLSCEQNLNHDAMYWYRQDPGQGLRLIYYSQIVNDFQKGDIAEGYSVSREKKESFPLTVTSAQKNPTAFYLCASSNQANSNQPQHFGDGTRLSIL.

V gene TRBV24-1 combines with J gene TRBJ2-3; 8 bases map to TRBD1. The germline V gene has CDR1 KGHDR and CDR2 SFDVKD. The CDR3 spans 16 residues. J gave up 4 bases and V 6 bases, and 11 bases lay outside the gene matches. CDR3 bases: TGTGCCACCAGTAACTCCGGGACAGGTGATGCAGATACGCAGTATTTT. Its translation is CATSNSGTGDADTQYF.